What follows are 24 T cell receptor beta chains derived from one specimen sequenced in a study of siplizumab effects on memory and regulatory T cells. Here immunoSEQ multiplex PCR was the method, and the copy in TCRdb shows in-frame clones only, minus some. The sample contains some 110,000 clones, nearly 95% of which appear only once. Material: Tregs sorted from blood. These receptors all come from a human donor in good health.

This clone appeared a few times. Written as DNA, the CDR3 is TGTGCCTGGAGTGTAGGGGGACTGTCCCCCTTTGGCTACACCTTC. It encodes CAWSVGGLSPFGYTF. The chain has TRBV30 and TRBJ1-2; D may be TRBD1 (6 bases). CDR3 length: 15 residues. V lost 0 bases to trimming and J lost 7 bases, with 18 bases between them. CDR1 is GTSNPN and CDR2 is SVGIG in the germline V gene (reference sequence). Full variable domain (rest looked up from reference TRBV30 and TRBJ1-2): SQTIHQWPATLVQPVGSPLSLECTVEGTSNPNLYWYRQAAGRGLQLLFYSVGIGQISSEVPQNLSASRPQDRQFILSSKKLLLSDSGFYLCAWSVGGLSPFGYTFGSGTRLTVV.

The chain uses TRBV5-1 and TRBJ1-4, with D unresolved. V gave up 5 bases and J gave up 2 bases, with 13 bases separating them. CDR3 size: 15 residues. The germline CDR1 and CDR2 sequences are SGHRS and YFSETQ. The CDR3 loop is CASSPLGSTNEKLFF. Here the CDR3 DNA reads TGCGCCAGCAGTCCCCTCGGGAGTACTAATGAAAAACTGTTTTTT. Full variable domain (rest looked up from reference TRBV5-1 and TRBJ1-4): KAGVTQTPRYLIKTRGQQVTLSCSPISGHRSVSWYQQTPGQGLQFLFEYFSETQRNKGNFPGRFSGRQFSNSRSEMNVSTLELGDSALYLCASSPLGSTNEKLFFGSGTQLSVL.

The V gene is TRBV6-1, the J gene TRBJ2-3; 11 positions agree with TRBD1. The CDR3 covers 16 residues. The germline V gene encodes CDR1 MNHNS and CDR2 SASEGT. The junction had 6 bases not matched to a gene; V was cut back by 2 bases and J by 5 bases. The CDR3 sequence: CASSEWRGQGGDTQYF. DNA for the CDR3: TGTGCCAGCAGTGAATGGCGGGGACAGGGGGGAGATACGCAGTATTTT.

This sequence joins TRBV4-1 and TRBJ2-7, with D possibly being TRBD1 (6 bases). Trimming pared 3 bases from V and 3 bases from J, leaving 9 bases between. The CDR3 consists of 13 residues. The V gene's germline CDR1 is MGHRA and CDR2 YSYEKL. CDR3 bases: TGCGCCAGCAGCCATCGAGGGGGCTACGAGCAGTACTTC. Amino acids: CASSHRGGYEQYF.

The rearrangement links TRBV19 to TRBJ1-5; 9 bases line up with TRBD1. Germline V gene sequence: CDR1 LNHDA, CDR2 SQIVND (reference sequence). V lost 1 base to trimming and J lost 1 base; unmatched junction nucleotides: 14. The length of the CDR3 is 20 residues. CDR3 loop: CASSIALTGGVLLSNQPQHF. CDR3 bases: TGTGCCAGTAGTATAGCCCTCACAGGGGGCGTGTTACTAAGCAATCAGCCCCAGCATTTT. Using reference TRBV19 and TRBJ1-5 for the parts outside the CDR3, the full variable domain is DGGITQSPKYLFRKEGQNVTLSCEQNLNHDAMYWYRQDPGQGLRLIYYSQIVNDFQKGDIAEGYSVSREKKESFPLTVTSAQKNPTAFYLCASSIALTGGVLLSNQPQHFGDGTRLSIL.

The rearrangement joins TRBV18 to TRBJ1-1; possibly TRBD1 for D (5 bases). The germline V gene has CDR1 KGHSH and CDR2 LQKENI. V lost 2 bases, J lost 10 bases, and 14 bases lay in between. This CDR3 is 13 amino acids long. CDR3 bases: TGTGCCAGCTCACCAGCGGGAGGGGTCCTAGCTTTCTTT. The encoded protein is CASSPAGGVLAFF.

The chain recombines TRBV19 with TRBJ2-1; TRBD1 matches 8 bases. The CDR3 is made up of 16 amino acids. Losses at the gene ends were 5 bases for V and 8 bases for J; bases not matched to a gene: 14. Germline assignment: CDR1 LNHDA and CDR2 SQIVND (reference sequence). CDR3 in DNA: TGTGCCAGTAGTCTCGGGATAGGACAGGGAGCCGATGAGCAGTTCTTC. Its protein product is CASSLGIGQGADEQFF.

The chain recombines TRBV2 with TRBJ2-7; 7 bases are shared with TRBD1. This CDR3 comprises 15 residues. Germline lookup yields CDR1 SNHLY and CDR2 FYNNEI. The J segment lost 0 bases and the V segment lost 8 bases, leaving 10 bases of the junction unmatched. CDR3 protein: CASQADRRPSYEQYF. The CDR3 DNA sequence: TGTGCCAGCCAAGCGGACAGGAGACCCTCCTACGAGCAGTACTTC.

The rearrangement uses TRBV10-3 and TRBJ2-5; 8 nucleotides match TRBD1. The V segment lost 3 bases and the J segment 0 bases; nucleotides outside the gene matches: 3. Germline CDR1 is ENHRY and CDR2 is SYGVKD. The CDR3 length is 15 residues. The CDR3 loop reads CAISDTGGNQETQYF. CDR3 nucleotides: TGTGCCATCAGTGATACAGGGGGGAACCAAGAGACCCAGTACTTC.

This chain uses TRBV6-1 with TRBJ1-6; 8 bases map to TRBD1. The V gene end was trimmed by 5 bases and the J gene end by 6 bases; junction bases not matched to a gene: 6. The CDR3 covers 15 residues. The germline V gene has CDR1 MNHNS and CDR2 SASEGT. The DNA for the CDR3 is TGTGCCAGCAGTCGACAGGGGTTAGCTAATTCACCCCTCCACTTT. Translating it yields CASSRQGLANSPLHF.

The V and J genes are TRBV4-1 and TRBJ2-7, with 8 bases identical to TRBD2. The trim removed 1 base at V and 3 bases at J, leaving 5 bases unmatched. The CDR3 is made up of 15 amino acids. Germline V gives CDR1 MGHRA, CDR2 YSYEKL. CDR3 in amino acids: CASSQGSGVRYEQYF. The CDR3 nucleotides are TGCGCCAGCAGCCAAGGTAGCGGGGTCCGCTACGAGCAGTACTTC.

The chain employs TRBV4-1 and TRBJ1-1; no clear D gene. Between the trimmed V and J ends, which lost 4 bases and 0 bases, there was a span of 6 bases. This CDR3 has 13 amino acids. Germline CDR1 MGHRA, CDR2 YSYEKL. The CDR3 here is CASSLGLNTEAFF. As DNA, the CDR3 is TGCGCCAGCAGCCTCGGATTGAACACTGAAGCTTTCTTT.

The rearrangement joins TRBV19 to TRBJ1-3; TRBD1 might be the D (5 bases). V shed 5 bases and J shed 7 bases, with 21 bases lying between them. CDR3 size: 16 residues. CDR1 and CDR2 from the germline V gene are LNHDA and SQIVND (reference sequence). CDR3 sequence reads: CASSFRTSLRGNTIYF. The CDR3 DNA is TGTGCCAGTAGTTTCCGGACCTCTCTTCGGGGGAACACCATATATTTT.

J is TRBJ2-4 and V is TRBV9; D is possibly TRBD1 or TRBD2 (5 bases each). Germline V gene data show CDR1 as SGDLS and CDR2 as YYNGEE. This CDR3 comprises 16 residues. The V gene lost 0 bases and the J gene lost 10 bases, with 20 bases spanning the gap. CDR3 coding DNA: TGTGCCAGCAGCGTAGGTACGGACGGGGCAAGAGGGATTCAGTACTTC. Residues: CASSVGTDGARGIQYF.

V is TRBV5-1 and J is TRBJ2-2; 7 bases are shared with TRBD1. V was pared by 5 bases and J by 3 bases, with 4 bases of the junction left unmatched. From germline, CDR1 is SGHRS and CDR2 YFSETQ. CDR3 length equals 14 residues. CDR3 DNA: TGCGCCAGCAGGCTCACAGGGGACACCGGGGAGCTGTTTTTT. Protein sequence: CASRLTGDTGELFF.

In this sample, this clone turned up a few times. The DNA for the CDR3 is TGTGCCATCGGGAGGGGACTAAACGAGCAGTACTTC. It specifies CAIGRGLNEQYF. The chain recombines TRBV10-3 with TRBJ2-7; 7 nucleotides align to TRBD2. Germline CDR1 reads ENHRY; CDR2 reads SYGVKD. Trimming removed 8 bases from V and 5 bases from J; junction bases left unmatched: 6. The CDR3 extends over 12 amino acids.

The rearrangement joins TRBV19 to TRBJ1-1; 8 bases fit TRBD1. Trimming removed 3 bases from V and 6 bases from J; junction bases left unmatched: 3. This CDR3 is 13 amino acids long. Looked up from germline, CDR1 is LNHDA and CDR2 is SQIVND (reference sequence). CDR3 sequence (DNA): TGTGCCAGTAGTATCAGGGGGCTGTCTGAAGCTTTCTTT. Residues: CASSIRGLSEAFF.

The genes are TRBV27 and TRBJ2-5, with D hard to call. The CDR3 covers 15 residues. Germline CDR1 and CDR2: MNHEY and SMNVEV (reference sequence). V gave up 2 bases and J gave up 5 bases, with 15 bases separating them. The CDR3 DNA follows: TGTGCCAGCAGTTTAGAACAAGGGTTGATGGAGACCCAGTACTTC. Translated: CASSLEQGLMETQYF.

A single count supports this clone. The chain is built from TRBV30 and TRBJ2-6; no firm D call. The CDR3 sequence is 14 residues long. V was clipped by 3 bases and J by 0 bases, with 6 bases between them. Germline V CDR1 and CDR2: GTSNPN, SVGIG (reference sequence). CDR3 nucleotide sequence: TGTGCCTGGAGGCGCAGCTCTGGGGCCAACGTCCTGACTTTC. Protein: CAWRRSSGANVLTF.

This sequence joins TRBV7-2 and TRBJ1-1; the D is unclear. Germline V gives CDR1 SGHTA, CDR2 FQGNSA. Trimming pared 7 bases from V and 5 bases from J, leaving 20 bases between. CDR3 size: 15 residues. CDR3 in DNA: TGTGCCAGCACCGAGACGGCGGGGAGGAGGACTGAAGCTTTCTTT. This encodes CASTETAGRRTEAFF.

The gene calls are TRBV30 and TRBJ1-2, with TRBD1 as a possible D gene (6 bases). Germline CDR1 and CDR2: GTSNPN and SVGIG (reference sequence). The CDR3 covers 14 residues. Trimming left V 3 bases short and J 1 base short, with 12 bases between. CDR3 amino acids: CAWRPQGFNYGYTF. The CDR3 nucleotides read TGTGCCTGGAGGCCACAGGGTTTTAACTATGGCTACACCTTC. Supplemented by reference TRBV30 and TRBJ1-2, the full variable domain reads SQTIHQWPATLVQPVGSPLSLECTVEGTSNPNLYWYRQAAGRGLQLLFYSVGIGQISSEVPQNLSASRPQDRQFILSSKKLLLSDSGFYLCAWRPQGFNYGYTFGSGTRLTVV.

The chain carries TRBV19 and TRBJ2-3, with 14 bases identical to TRBD2. The germline V gene has CDR1 LNHDA and CDR2 SQIVND (reference sequence). CDR3 length: 15 residues. Trimming cost V 5 bases and J 4 bases; bases outside gene matches: 2. The CDR3 coding sequence is TGTGCCAGTAGTCCGGGACTAGCGGGAGCAGATACGCAGTATTTT. This translates into CASSPGLAGADTQYF.

This clone has only one observation. This chain links TRBV7-9 with TRBJ1-1; no firm D call. CDR1 and CDR2 from the germline V gene are SEHNR and FQNEAQ (reference sequence). This CDR3 region has 15 residues. Trimming cost V 5 bases and J 0 bases, with 13 bases left between them. CDR3 sequence: CASSPGRPMNTEAFF. As DNA, the CDR3 is TGTGCCAGCAGCCCCGGGAGACCCATGAACACTGAAGCTTTCTTT.

The chain recombines TRBV11-2 with TRBJ2-1; either TRBD1 or TRBD2 may supply D (5 bases each). Germline V gene sequence: CDR1 SGHAT, CDR2 FQNNGV. Deletions cut 2 bases from V and 9 bases from J, with 11 bases between. This CDR3 is 13 amino acids long. This chain's CDR3 is CASSLIEGSEQFF. In DNA, the CDR3 is TGTGCCAGCAGCTTAATTGAGGGGTCTGAGCAGTTCTTC.